The sequence of this T cell receptor (beta chain) was determined in a study of cytomegalovirus exposure and HLA in healthy donors. Study-wide findings and caveats: The study found most TCR sequences rare, yet found some public TCRs in many donors. As confirmed in vitro, a few CMV-associated chains were specific for CMV antigens.

The CDR3 length is 13 residues. Germline CDR1 SGHTA, CDR2 FQGTGA. The trim removed 5 bases at V and 4 bases at J, leaving 4 bases unmatched. Researchers ran the PCR with 60 Vbeta and 13 Jbeta primers. Per the authors' pipeline: An analysis performed later counted roughly 79 million unique TCR beta chains (roughly 11 million of them shared). Repertoires were generated with immunoSEQ multiplex PCR, while TCRdb's copy carries only in-frame clones and drops some. V and J calls and clone size are as listed in that table; D and trimming were resolved from the DNA. The sample has under 200,000 clones; 80% are singletons. As regards this clone: The antigen remains undetermined.

This clonotype was sampled from a man in his thirties or forties in good health and CMV-seronegative. The rearrangement links TRBV7-3 to TRBJ2-7, with 8 bases fitting TRBD2. Sequenced sample: PBMCs. Here the CDR3 reads CASSSSGGYEQYF. CDR3 sequence (DNA): TGTGCCAGCAGCAGTTCGGGGGGGTACGAGCAGTACTTC.